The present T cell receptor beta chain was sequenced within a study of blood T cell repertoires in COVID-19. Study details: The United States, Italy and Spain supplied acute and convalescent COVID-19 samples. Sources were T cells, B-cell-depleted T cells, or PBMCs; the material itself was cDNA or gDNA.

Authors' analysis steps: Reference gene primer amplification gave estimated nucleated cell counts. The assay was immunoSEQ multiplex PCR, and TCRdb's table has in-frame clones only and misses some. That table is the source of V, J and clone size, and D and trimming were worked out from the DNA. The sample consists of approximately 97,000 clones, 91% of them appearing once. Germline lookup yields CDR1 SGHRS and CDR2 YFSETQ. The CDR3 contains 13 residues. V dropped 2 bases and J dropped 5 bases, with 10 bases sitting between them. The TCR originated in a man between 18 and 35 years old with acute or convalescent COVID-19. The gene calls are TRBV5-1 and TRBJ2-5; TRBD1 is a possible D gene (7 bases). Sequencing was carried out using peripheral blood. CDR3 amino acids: CASSFSGGETQYF. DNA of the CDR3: TGCGCCAGCAGCTTTTCAGGGGGGGAGACCCAGTACTTC.